Presented here are 15 T cell receptor beta chains from one specimen sequenced in a study of cytomegalovirus exposure and HLA in healthy donors. The PCR made use of 60 Vbeta and 13 Jbeta primers. This table comes from immunoSEQ multiplex PCR, and its TCRdb copy is limited to in-frame clones, with some not included. The data contain about 120,000 clones, approximately 70% of them singletons. The sequencing input was PBMCs. The origin of the receptors is a man aged 18 to 29 in good health and CMV-seronegative.

The J gene is TRBJ2-3, the V gene TRBV20-1; D is undetermined. V was cut by 8 bases and J by 3 bases, with 9 bases left in between. The CDR3 spans 11 residues. From germline, CDR1 is DFQATT and CDR2 SNEGSKA (reference sequence). DNA for the CDR3: TGCAGTCCCTCCGGGACAGATACGCAGTATTTT. Protein product: CSPSGTDTQYF.

This clone has just a few counts. The V call is TRBV5-1, the J call TRBJ1-1; 7 bases are a match to TRBD1. The CDR3 is 14 amino acids. The V and J ends lost 2 bases and 1 base, in that order; junction bases with no gene match: 2. The germline V gene has CDR1 SGHRS and CDR2 YFSETQ. The CDR3 is CASSLDRANTEAFF. CDR3 sequence (DNA): TGCGCCAGCAGCTTAGACAGGGCGAACACTGAAGCTTTCTTT.

This clone occurred once. The chain combines TRBV2 with TRBJ1-1; perhaps TRBD1 as D (6 bases). Looked up from germline, CDR1 is SNHLY and CDR2 is FYNNEI. The CDR3 has 14 residues. The V gene lost 5 bases and the J gene lost 0 bases, with 10 bases spanning the gap. As DNA, the CDR3 is TGTGCCAGCAGTAAGGGGGTATTGAACACTGAAGCTTTCTTT. This codes for CASSKGVLNTEAFF.

The chain is built from TRBV29-1 and TRBJ1-4; D perhaps matches TRBD1 (5 bases). Germline V CDR1 and CDR2: SQVTM, ANQGSEA. V lost 3 bases to trimming and J lost 8 bases, with 13 bases between them. The CDR3 loop spans 13 amino acids. This chain's CDR3 is CSVDSDSHEKLFF. CDR3 nucleotides: TGCAGCGTTGACTCAGACAGCCACGAAAAACTGTTTTTT.

This sequence joins TRBV29-1 and TRBJ2-3; no definite D call. CDR1 is SQVTM and CDR2 is ANQGSEA in the germline V gene. The germline V and J ends were trimmed by 7 bases and 3 bases, with 5 bases remaining between them. The CDR3 has 10 residues. The CDR3 here is CSGRTDTQYF. In DNA form, the CDR3 reads TGCAGCGGTAGAACAGATACGCAGTATTTT.

This clone was detected only once. V is TRBV6-1 and J is TRBJ2-2, with D tentatively TRBD1 (5 bases). This CDR3 contains 14 residues. Germline assignment: CDR1 MNHNS and CDR2 SASEGT. The V gene lost 3 bases and the J gene lost 5 bases, with 10 bases spanning the gap. The CDR3 region has the DNA TGTGCCAGCAGTGACAGGGCTGGAACCGGGGAGCTGTTTTTT. Translation: CASSDRAGTGELFF.

V usage is TRBV19 and J usage is TRBJ1-1; D ambiguous. Trimming took 10 bases from V and 1 from J, leaving 13 bases between them. This CDR3 has 13 residues. Per germline, CDR1 LNHDA and CDR2 SQIVND (reference sequence). DNA of the CDR3: TGTGCCACCTCCAAGATGAGGAACACTGAAGCTTTCTTT. Its translation: CATSKMRNTEAFF.

The gene calls are TRBV18 and TRBJ2-3; a weak D match, TRBD2 (6 bases). In germline, CDR1 is KGHSH, CDR2 LQKENI. Trimming stripped 4 bases from V and 4 bases from J, with 12 bases between. The CDR3 loop spans 14 amino acids. In DNA, the CDR3 is TGTGCCAGCTCACGCGGGGTGGTCTCAGATACGCAGTATTTT. Amino acid sequence: CASSRGVVSDTQYF.

In regard to this clone: Other DNA sequences from this sample encode an identical CDR3 as well. The genes are TRBV5-4 and TRBJ1-4; 8 positions match TRBD1. With V trimmed by 2 bases and J by 5 bases, 2 bases remained unmatched. The CDR3 runs 14 residues. Germline CDR1 and CDR2: SGHNT and YYREEE (reference sequence). The CDR3 DNA reads TGTGCCAGCAGCTTCGACAGGGGAAATGAAAAACTGTTTTTT. Protein sequence: CASSFDRGNEKLFF.

The chain carries TRBV9 and TRBJ1-4, with D perhaps matching TRBD1 (5 bases). The CDR3 is 15 residues long. Germline V gene lookup returns CDR1 SGDLS and CDR2 YYNGEE. Trimming removed 2 bases from V and 0 bases from J, with 8 bases in between. The CDR3 nucleotides are TGTGCCAGCAGCGTGGGACTCTCAACTAATGAAAAACTGTTTTTT. Translation: CASSVGLSTNEKLFF.

The chain couples TRBV2 to TRBJ1-4; D is unresolved. V lost 6 bases to trimming and J lost 8 bases, with 7 bases between them. The CDR3 is 11 residues long. The V gene's germline CDR1 is SNHLY and CDR2 FYNNEI. The CDR3 protein is CASSEVEKLFF. Here the CDR3 DNA reads TGTGCCAGCAGCGAGGTGGAAAAACTGTTTTTT.

This clone has more than one count but fewer than ten. The V call is TRBV6-1, the J call TRBJ2-5; 10 bases match TRBD1. The junction had 6 bases not matched to a gene; V was cut back by 4 bases and J by 4 bases. This CDR3 is 15 amino acids long. The germline V gene has CDR1 MNHNS and CDR2 SASEGT. The CDR3 nucleotides read TGTGCCAGCAGTGGAGACAGGGGGCGTCGAGAGACCCAGTACTTC. This codes for CASSGDRGRRETQYF.

The table lists this clone with a few counts. The genes are TRBV6-5 and TRBJ2-7, with D maybe TRBD1 (6 bases). The CDR3 sequence is 14 residues long. The germline V and J ends were trimmed by 4 bases and 2 bases, with 12 bases remaining between them. The germline CDR1 and CDR2 sequences are MNHEY and SVGAGI. The CDR3 here is CASSFNDRTYEQYF. The CDR3 nucleotides read TGTGCCAGCAGTTTCAACGACAGGACCTACGAGCAGTACTTC.

This clone was observed a handful of times. The J gene is TRBJ1-2, the V gene TRBV21-1; the table's D call TRBD1 went unverified against the DNA. TRBV21-1 is an annotated pseudogene. The CDR3 totals 12 residues. The CDR3 protein is CASTTGGYGYTF. The DNA for the CDR3 is TGTGCCAGCACAACAGGGGGGTATGGCTACACCTTC.

The V and J genes are TRBV29-1 and TRBJ2-1, with a possible D match to TRBD2 (5 bases). This CDR3 region has 18 residues. Germline loops: CDR1 SQVTM, CDR2 ANQGSEA. V shed 5 bases and J shed 5 bases, with 28 bases lying between them. This CDR3 reads CSVRPDRLSAYEHNEQFF. CDR3 DNA sequence: TGCAGCGTTCGTCCGGATAGGCTTAGCGCCTATGAACACAATGAGCAGTTCTTC.